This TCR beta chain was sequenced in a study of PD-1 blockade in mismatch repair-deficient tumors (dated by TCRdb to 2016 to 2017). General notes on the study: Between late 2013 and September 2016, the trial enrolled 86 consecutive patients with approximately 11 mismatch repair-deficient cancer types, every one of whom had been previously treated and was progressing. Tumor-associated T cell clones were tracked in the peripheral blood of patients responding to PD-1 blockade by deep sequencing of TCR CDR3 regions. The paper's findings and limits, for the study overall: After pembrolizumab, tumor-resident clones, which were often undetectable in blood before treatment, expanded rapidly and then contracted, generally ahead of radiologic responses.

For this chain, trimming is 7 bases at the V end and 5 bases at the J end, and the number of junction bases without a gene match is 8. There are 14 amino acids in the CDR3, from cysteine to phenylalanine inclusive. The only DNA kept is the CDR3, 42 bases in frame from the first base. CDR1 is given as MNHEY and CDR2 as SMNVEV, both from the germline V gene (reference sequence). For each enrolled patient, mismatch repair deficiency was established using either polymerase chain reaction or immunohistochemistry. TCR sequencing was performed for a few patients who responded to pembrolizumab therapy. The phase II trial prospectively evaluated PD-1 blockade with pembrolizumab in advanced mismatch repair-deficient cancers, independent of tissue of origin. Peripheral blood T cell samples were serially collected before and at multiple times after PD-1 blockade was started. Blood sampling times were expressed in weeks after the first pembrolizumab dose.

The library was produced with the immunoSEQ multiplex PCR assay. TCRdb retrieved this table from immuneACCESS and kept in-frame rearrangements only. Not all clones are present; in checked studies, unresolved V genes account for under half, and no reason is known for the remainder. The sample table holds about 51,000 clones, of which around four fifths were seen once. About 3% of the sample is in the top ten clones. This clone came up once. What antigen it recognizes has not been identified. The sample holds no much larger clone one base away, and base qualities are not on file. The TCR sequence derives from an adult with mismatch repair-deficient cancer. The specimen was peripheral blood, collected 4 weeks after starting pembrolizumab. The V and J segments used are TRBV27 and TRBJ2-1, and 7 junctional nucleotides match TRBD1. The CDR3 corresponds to CASTVSGGNNEQFF. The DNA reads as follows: TGTGCCAGCACGGTCTCAGGGGGTAACAATGAGCAGTTCTTC.